A single sample is the source of the 25 T cell receptor beta chains below, sequenced in a study of Graves' ophthalmopathy and Graves' hyperthyroidism. Amplified material comprised TCR beta CDR3 regions derived from RNA transcripts. Second-round multiplex PCR followed a first-round RT-PCR using HTBI primers. TCRdb passed the multiplex PCR reads through MiXCR, listing each CDR3 protein once. Among some 410,000 distinct CDR3 sequences listed, approximately 21% were seen once. Sequenced: peripheral blood. The source of these receptors is a woman aged 18-35 years with stable Graves' hyperthyroidism.

This chain joins TRBV6-1 and TRBJ1-5; maybe TRBD1 (5 bases). Trimming removed 1 base from V and 1 base from J, with 11 bases in between. CDR3 length: 16 amino acids. Germline V gene sequence: CDR1 MNHNS, CDR2 SASEGT. CDR3 sequence (DNA): TGTGCCAGCAGTGAAGGTCGGACAAGAAGCAATCAGCCCCAGCATTTT. Protein: CASSEGRTRSNQPQHF.

This clonotype came up many times. This sequence joins TRBV12-5 and TRBJ2-7; D tentatively fits TRBD1 or TRBD2 (6 bases each). CDR3 length: 13 residues. The V gene lost 5 bases and the J gene lost 3 bases, with 11 bases spanning the gap. Germline V gene lookup returns CDR1 LGHNT and CDR2 FRNRAP. CDR3: CASGAGHRYEQYF. In DNA, the CDR3 is TGTGCTAGTGGTGCGGGACACCGCTACGAGCAGTACTTC.

This clonotype was detected many times. V usage is TRBV2 and J usage is TRBJ2-5, with 10 bases aligning to TRBD2. CDR1 SNHLY and CDR2 FYNNEI come from the germline V gene. The CDR3 covers 12 residues. J lost 12 bases, V lost 9 bases, and 10 bases had no gene match. The CDR3 region has the DNA TGTGCCAGTGCGGGACTAGCGAGTTCCGAGTACTTC. This encodes CASAGLASSEYF.

V and J are TRBV19 and TRBJ1-2, with D tentatively TRBD1 (5 bases). The germline gives CDR1 LNHDA, CDR2 SQIVND (reference sequence). V lost 5 bases to trimming and J lost 4 bases, with 17 bases between them. The CDR3 covers 15 residues. CDR3 protein: CASSAGTAGSYGYTF. CDR3 nucleotides: TGTGCCAGTAGTGCCGGGACGGCAGGCAGCTATGGCTACACCTTC.

This clonotype was counted ten times or more. This chain links TRBV7-9 with TRBJ1-1, with 7 bases fitting TRBD1. CDR3 length: 15 residues. CDR1 SEHNR and CDR2 FQNEAQ come from the germline V gene (reference sequence). The J segment lost 8 bases and the V segment lost 5 bases, leaving 14 bases of the junction unmatched. The CDR3 sequence is CASSLQGRILGEAFF. The CDR3, as DNA: TGTGCCAGCAGCCTACAGGGGCGCATCCTCGGGGAAGCTTTCTTT.

This clonotype was recorded a few times. The chain employs TRBV6-1 and TRBJ1-1, with D tentatively TRBD1 (6 bases). Trimming left V 6 bases short and J 10 bases short, with 18 bases between. Germline V lookup: CDR1 MNHNS, CDR2 SASEGT. The CDR3 totals 13 residues. The DNA of the CDR3 is TGTGCCAGCAGGGCTAAGGGGGGGCGGGGAGCTTTCTTT. As protein: CASRAKGGRGAFF.

Concerning this clonotype: This may be a read error: a much more frequent sequence differs by one nucleotide. The rearrangement links TRBV7-8 to TRBJ2-7; maybe TRBD2 (6 bases). CDR1 and CDR2 (germline): SGHVS, FQNEAQ. This CDR3 comprises 14 residues. Trimming shortened V by 1 base and J by 0 bases, and 7 bases separated the two germline ends. This CDR3 is CASSLVADSYEQYF. The CDR3 DNA reads TGTGCCAGCAGCTTAGTAGCGGACTCCTACGAGCAGTACTTC.

The chain employs TRBV6-5 and TRBJ2-7; D tentatively fits TRBD1 or TRBD2 (6 bases each). The CDR3 has 17 residues. CDR1 MNHEY and CDR2 SVGAGI come from the germline V gene. V lost 2 bases and J lost 3, with 20 bases in between. CDR3 in DNA: TGTGCCAGCAGTTACCAGGAAGGAGGGGGAGAAGGCTACGAGCAGTACTTC. Its protein is CASSYQEGGGEGYEQYF.

This clonotype has a count of ten or more. The rearrangement links TRBV7-9 to TRBJ2-7; D is tentatively TRBD1 or TRBD2 (5 bases each). Germline V gene sequence: CDR1 SEHNR, CDR2 FQNEAQ (reference sequence). V gave up 5 bases and J gave up 8 bases, with 16 bases separating them. CDR3 length: 13 amino acids. The CDR3 is CASSVGTASQQYF. The CDR3 DNA reads TGTGCCAGCAGCGTAGGGACCGCCTCTCAGCAGTACTTC.

This clonotype has a handful of counts. This chain joins TRBV6-1 and TRBJ2-2; D gene uncertain. V was cut by 1 base and J by 0 bases, with 6 bases left in between. This CDR3 has 15 residues. From germline, CDR1 is MNHNS and CDR2 SASEGT. In nucleotides, the CDR3 is TGTGCCAGCAGTGAAGAGGCCTCGAACACCGGGGAGCTGTTTTTT. This encodes CASSEEASNTGELFF.

The chain recombines TRBV28 with TRBJ1-1; D is possibly TRBD1 (5 bases). The CDR3 runs 14 residues. Germline V gives CDR1 MDHEN, CDR2 SYDVKM. Trimming removed 1 base at V and 6 bases at J, with 12 bases between. CDR3 coding DNA: TGTGCCAGCAGTTTATTCGGGGGAAGGGCTGAAGCTTTCTTT. This encodes CASSLFGGRAEAFF.

As to this clonotype: Germline and junction disagree at one end, which may indicate a read error. The chain links TRBV12-5 to TRBJ2-1; possibly TRBD2 for D (6 bases). The CDR3 has 13 amino acids. Germline V gene sequence: CDR1 LGHNT, CDR2 FRNRAP. The CDR3 loop reads CASGLGLRGEKFF. Here the CDR3 DNA reads TGTGCTAGTGGTTTGGGGTTGCGGGGTGAGAAGTTCTTC. The full variable domain, rest sourced from reference TRBV12-5 and TRBJ2-1, is DARVTQTPRHKVTEMGQEVTMRCQPILGHNTVFWYRQTMMQGLELLAYFRNRAPLDDSGMPKDRFSAEMPDATLATLKIQPSEPRDSAVYFCASGLGLRGEKFFGPGTRLTVL.

This clonotype was seen ten or more times. J is TRBJ1-6 and V is TRBV7-9; a possible D gene is TRBD1 (5 bases). The V and J ends lost 7 bases and 7 bases respectively, with 11 bases between them. Germline CDR1 is SEHNR and CDR2 is FQNEAQ (reference sequence). CDR3 size: 13 residues. In nucleotides, the CDR3 is TGTGCCAGCAATCGGGACGGGAATTCACCCCTCCACTTT. It encodes CASNRDGNSPLHF.

This clonotype appeared many times. The chain has TRBV7-8 and TRBJ2-2, with D perhaps matching TRBD1 (6 bases). V lost 3 bases, J lost 5 bases, and 7 bases lay in between. The CDR3 is made up of 13 amino acids. The germline V gene encodes CDR1 SGHVS and CDR2 FQNEAQ. The CDR3 sequence is CASSFDRTGELFF. CDR3 in DNA: TGTGCCAGCAGCTTCGACAGGACCGGGGAGCTGTTTTTT.

The V and J genes are TRBV12-3 or TRBV12-4 and TRBJ1-2, with 7 positions matching TRBD1. The length of the CDR3 is 14 residues. Germline trimming cut 5 bases from V and 4 bases from J; bases unmatched to any gene: 7. In nucleotides, the CDR3 is TGTGCCAGCAGTCCCTCAGGGGGAGGCTATGGCTACACCTTC. This gives the protein CASSPSGGGYGYTF.

The table lists this clonotype with many counts. This chain links TRBV6-2 or TRBV6-3 with TRBJ2-4; D may be TRBD2 (6 bases). CDR1 and CDR2 (germline): MNHEY, SVGEGT. The CDR3 length is 16 residues. The ends were cut back, 2 bases at V and 0 bases at J, with 11 bases in the middle. The CDR3 bases are TGTGCCAGCAGTTACGCGGACTATTTAGCCAAAAACATTCAGTACTTC. As protein: CASSYADYLAKNIQYF.

This clonotype was picked up many times. A much larger clone sits a single nucleotide away, making a read error possible. This chain uses TRBV2 with TRBJ1-2, with unresolved D. Deletions cut 3 bases from V and 4 bases from J, with 3 bases between. The CDR3 has 11 residues. Germline V gene data show CDR1 as SNHLY and CDR2 as FYNNEI. CDR3 sequence (DNA): TGTGCCAGCAGTGAGAGCTATGGCTACACCTTC. This codes for CASSESYGYTF. Together with reference TRBV2 and TRBJ1-2, the CDR3 gives the full variable domain: EPEVTQTPSHQVTQMGQEVILRCVPISNHLYFYWYRQILGQKVEFLVSFYNNEISEKSEIFDDQFSVERPDGSNFTLKIRSTKLEDSAMYFCASSESYGYTFGSGTRLTVV.

This clonotype was detected ten times or more. The chain recombines TRBV29-1 with TRBJ1-2, with D uncertain. This CDR3 is 12 amino acids long. V lost 0 bases and J lost 4, with 6 bases in between. CDR1 SQVTM and CDR2 ANQGSEA come from the germline V gene. The chain's CDR3 is CSVEESSYGYTF. In DNA form, the CDR3 reads TGCAGCGTTGAAGAATCTAGCTATGGCTACACCTTC. Based on the CDR3 plus reference TRBV29-1 and TRBJ1-2, the full variable domain is SAVISQKPSRDICQRGTSLTIQCQVDSQVTMMFWYRQQPGQSLTLIATANQGSEATYESGFVIDKFPISRPNLTFSTLTVSNMSPEDSSIYLCSVEESSYGYTFGSGTRLTVV.

CDR3 region: CASRLAQGEITEAFF. The CDR3 DNA reads TGTGCCAGCAGGCTAGCCCAGGGGGAAATAACTGAAGCTTTCTTT. The chain combines TRBV12-3 or TRBV12-4 with TRBJ1-1; 7 nucleotides agree with TRBD1. With V trimmed by 6 bases and J by 5 bases, 12 bases remained unmatched. This CDR3 region has 15 residues.

This clonotype was seen a single time. The chain recombines TRBV28 with TRBJ2-7; 10 nucleotides match TRBD2. The CDR3 runs to 16 residues. V was pared by 8 bases and J by 3 bases, with 13 bases of the junction left unmatched. CDR1 and CDR2 from the germline V gene are MDHEN and SYDVKM. The CDR3 is CASSARGLAGVYEQYF. The CDR3 bases are TGTGCCAGCTCCGCAAGGGGGCTAGCGGGAGTCTACGAGCAGTACTTC.

The V and J genes are TRBV6-5 and TRBJ1-2, with D maybe TRBD1 (6 bases). Trimming shortened V by 4 bases and J by 8 bases, and 17 bases separated the two germline ends. The CDR3 is 14 amino acids. Per germline, CDR1 MNHEY and CDR2 SVGAGI. The CDR3 spells CASSSQGGSFGYTF. CDR3 nucleotide sequence: TGTGCCAGCAGTTCCCAAGGGGGTAGTTTCGGCTACACCTTC.

In this sample, this clonotype turned up many times. No conserved phenylalanine or tryptophan is present at the end of the CDR3, so a read error is the likely explanation. V gene TRBV30 combines with J gene TRBJ1-1, with D possibly matching TRBD1 (5 bases). The CDR3 consists of 12 residues. Germline lookup yields CDR1 GTSNPN and CDR2 SVGIG (reference sequence). Trimming shortened V by 4 bases and J by 3 bases, and 9 bases separated the two germline ends. Written as DNA, the CDR3 is TGTGCCTGGATTCAGGGTTACACTGAAGCTTTCCTT. Protein product: CAWIQGYTEAFL.

This clonotype has ten or more counts. The rearrangement uses TRBV9 and TRBJ2-7; possibly TRBD1 or TRBD2 for D (5 bases each). The CDR3 runs to 16 residues. Germline CDR1 and CDR2: SGDLS and YYNGEE. Trimming removed 0 bases at V and 5 bases at J, with 18 bases between. The CDR3: CASSVASGSGQDEQYF. The CDR3, as DNA: TGTGCCAGCAGCGTAGCATCGGGGTCAGGGCAGGACGAGCAGTACTTC.

In this sample, this clonotype turned up many times. V and J are TRBV19 and TRBJ1-6, with a possible D match to TRBD1 (5 bases). The CDR3 consists of 14 residues. Germline CDR1 is LNHDA and CDR2 is SQIVND (reference sequence). Trimming shortened V by 6 bases and J by 3 bases, and 9 bases separated the two germline ends. The CDR3 sequence is CASRTDSYNSPLHF. The CDR3 DNA reads TGTGCCAGTAGGACAGACAGCTATAATTCACCCCTCCACTTT.

At least ten counts were recorded for this clonotype. This sequence joins TRBV7-8 and TRBJ1-5, with a possible D match to TRBD1 (6 bases). This CDR3 region has 13 residues. Germline assignment: CDR1 SGHVS and CDR2 FQNEAQ. V dropped 11 bases and J dropped 1 base, with 12 bases sitting between them. CDR3: CAARGASNQPQHF. The CDR3 DNA is TGTGCCGCCCGGGGGGCGAGCAATCAGCCCCAGCATTTT.